A single TCR beta chain is shown here with its context. Its antigen is unidentified. This specimen comes from a study of PD-L1 blockade in urothelial cancer. Study background: Blood drawn 3 weeks (second dose) and 6 weeks after treatment start was analyzed. Overall study findings and caveats: Tumor-associated blood clones were expanded more by durable-benefit patients at 3 weeks.

Spiking each PCR with synthetic TCR analog templates was performed. Sequencing used immunoSEQ multiplex PCR; TCRdb keeps in-frame clones, though not all of them. Here the sample spans about 84,000 clones, approximately 90% being singletons. Germline CDR1 is SGHNT and CDR2 is YYREEE (reference sequence). The CDR3 length is 14 residues. Trimming took 4 bases from V and 6 from J; bases not matched to a gene: 6. This TCR derives from a man aged 60-69 years with urothelial cancer. The rearrangement links TRBV5-4 to TRBJ1-1; TRBD1 aligns across 10 bases. The sample here was PBMCs, taken around atezolizumab (anti-PD-L1) treatment. The chain's CDR3 is CASSPTGGVAEAFF. CDR3 nucleotides: TGTGCCAGCAGCCCGACAGGGGGCGTGGCTGAAGCTTTCTTT.